The table lists the clone carrying this TCR beta chain with many counts. The antigen is unknown. TCRdb re-derived calls from the 5' RACE reads in MiXCR, one entry per CDR3 protein. The repertoire consists of about 120,000 distinct CDR3 sequences, with 9.5% to 14% occurring once and the leading ten covering 20% to 30%. This record comes from a study of spatial heterogeneity in lung cancer. Notes on the study in general: Resection blood, more than follow-up blood, showed ubiquitous expanded tumor TCRs.

The germline V and J ends were trimmed by 6 bases and 4 bases, with 10 bases remaining between them. The germline CDR1 and CDR2 sequences are MNHEY and SVGAGI. There are 12 residues in the CDR3. Time point here: blood at routine non-recurrence follow-up after resection. The sequences come from PBMCs, collected at follow-up. The receptor was derived from a female donor with early-stage non-small cell lung cancer. The chain employs TRBV6-5 and TRBJ2-7; TRBD2 is a possible D gene (5 bases). Here the CDR3 reads CASSPEGYEQYV. CDR3 in DNA: TGTGCCAGCAGCCCCGAGGGATACGAGCAGTACGTC.